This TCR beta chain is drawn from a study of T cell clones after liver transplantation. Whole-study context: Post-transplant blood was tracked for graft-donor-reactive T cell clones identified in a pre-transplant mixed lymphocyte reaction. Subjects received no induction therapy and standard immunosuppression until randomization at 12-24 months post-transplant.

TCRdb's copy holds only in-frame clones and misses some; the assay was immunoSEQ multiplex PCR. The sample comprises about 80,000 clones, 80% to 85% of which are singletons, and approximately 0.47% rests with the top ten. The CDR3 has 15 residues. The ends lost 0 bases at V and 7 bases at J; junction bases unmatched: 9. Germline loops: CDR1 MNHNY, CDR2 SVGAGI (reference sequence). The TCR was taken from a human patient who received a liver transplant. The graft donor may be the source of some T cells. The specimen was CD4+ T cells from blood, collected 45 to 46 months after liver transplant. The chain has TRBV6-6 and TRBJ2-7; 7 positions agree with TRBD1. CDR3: CASSYSAGGSKEQYF. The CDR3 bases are TGTGCCAGCAGTTACTCGGCAGGGGGTTCAAAAGAGCAGTACTTC.